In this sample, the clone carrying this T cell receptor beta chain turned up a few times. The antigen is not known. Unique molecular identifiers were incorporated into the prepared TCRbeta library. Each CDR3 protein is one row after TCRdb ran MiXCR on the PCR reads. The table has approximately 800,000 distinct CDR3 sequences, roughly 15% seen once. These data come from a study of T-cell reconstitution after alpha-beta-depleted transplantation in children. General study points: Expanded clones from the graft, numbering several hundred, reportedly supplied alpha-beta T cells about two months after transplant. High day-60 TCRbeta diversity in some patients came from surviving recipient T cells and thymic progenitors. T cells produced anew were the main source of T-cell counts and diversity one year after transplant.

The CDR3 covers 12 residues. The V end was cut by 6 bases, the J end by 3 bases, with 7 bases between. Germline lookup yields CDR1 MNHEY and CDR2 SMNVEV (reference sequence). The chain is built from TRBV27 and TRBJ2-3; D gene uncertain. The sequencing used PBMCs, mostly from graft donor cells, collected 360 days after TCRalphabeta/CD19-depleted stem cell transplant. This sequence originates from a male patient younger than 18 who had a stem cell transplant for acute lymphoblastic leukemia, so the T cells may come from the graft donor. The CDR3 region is CASRERTDTQYF. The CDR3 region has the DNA TGTGCCAGCAGGGAAAGAACAGATACGCAGTATTTT.